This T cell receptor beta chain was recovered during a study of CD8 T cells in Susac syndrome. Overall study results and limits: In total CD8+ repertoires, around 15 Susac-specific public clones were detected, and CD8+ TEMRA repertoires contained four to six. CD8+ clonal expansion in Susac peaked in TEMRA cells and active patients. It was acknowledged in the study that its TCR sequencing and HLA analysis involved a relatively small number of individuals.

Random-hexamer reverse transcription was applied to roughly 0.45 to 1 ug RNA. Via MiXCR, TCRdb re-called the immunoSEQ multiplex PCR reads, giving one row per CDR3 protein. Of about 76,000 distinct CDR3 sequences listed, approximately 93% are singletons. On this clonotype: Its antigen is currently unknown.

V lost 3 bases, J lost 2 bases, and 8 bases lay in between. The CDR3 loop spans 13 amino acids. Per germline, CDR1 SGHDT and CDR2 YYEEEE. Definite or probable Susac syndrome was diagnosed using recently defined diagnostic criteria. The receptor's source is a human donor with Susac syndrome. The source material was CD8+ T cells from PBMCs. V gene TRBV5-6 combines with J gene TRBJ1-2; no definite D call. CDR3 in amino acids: CASSSQTNYGYTF. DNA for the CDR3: TGTGCCAGCAGCTCCCAGACGAACTATGGCTACACCTTC.